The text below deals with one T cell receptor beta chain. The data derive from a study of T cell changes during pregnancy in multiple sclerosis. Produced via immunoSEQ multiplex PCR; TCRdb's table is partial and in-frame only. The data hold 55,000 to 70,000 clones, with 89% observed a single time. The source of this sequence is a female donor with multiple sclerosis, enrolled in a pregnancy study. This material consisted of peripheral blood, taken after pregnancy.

The CDR3 nucleotides read TGTGCCAGTAGTAGGGCCGACAGGCGAAGCAATCAGCCCCAGCATTTT. It specifies CASSRADRRSNQPQHF. The rearrangement joins TRBV19 to TRBJ1-5; TRBD1 might be the D (6 bases). Germline V gene sequence: CDR1 LNHDA, CDR2 SQIVND (reference sequence). The germline V and J ends were trimmed by 4 bases and 1 base, with 14 bases remaining between them. The CDR3 is 16 amino acids.